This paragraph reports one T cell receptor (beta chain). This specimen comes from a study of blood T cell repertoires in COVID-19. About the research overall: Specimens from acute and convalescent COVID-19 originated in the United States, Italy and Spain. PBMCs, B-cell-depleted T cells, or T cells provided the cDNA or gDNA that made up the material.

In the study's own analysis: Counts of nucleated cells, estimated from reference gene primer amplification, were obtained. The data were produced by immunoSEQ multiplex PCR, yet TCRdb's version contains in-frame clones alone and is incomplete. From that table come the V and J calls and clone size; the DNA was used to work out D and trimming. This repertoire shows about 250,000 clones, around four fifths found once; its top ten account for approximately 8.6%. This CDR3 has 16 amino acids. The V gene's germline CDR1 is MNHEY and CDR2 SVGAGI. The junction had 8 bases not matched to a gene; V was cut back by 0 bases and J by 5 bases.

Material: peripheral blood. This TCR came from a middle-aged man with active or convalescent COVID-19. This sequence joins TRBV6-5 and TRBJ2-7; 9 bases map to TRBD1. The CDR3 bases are TGTGCCAGCAGTTACTCGAGGCCGGACAGGGGACACGAGCAGTACTTC. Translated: CASSYSRPDRGHEQYF.